Given below is one T cell receptor (beta chain) in context. No antigen is known for it. This specimen comes from a study of cytomegalovirus exposure and HLA in healthy donors. Study-level points and caveats: A later analysis associated 15,000 or so TCR beta sequences with HLA alleles at a 0.05 false discovery rate. A classifier reportedly called cytomegalovirus status with high sensitivity and specificity.

The PCR employed 60 Vbeta primers together with 13 Jbeta primers. Produced via immunoSEQ multiplex PCR; TCRdb's table is partial and in-frame only. The data hold more than 140,000 clones, with 55% to 70% observed a single time. V lost 4 bases and J 0 bases, leaving 10 bases between the germline ends. This CDR3 is 16 amino acids long. Germline V CDR1 and CDR2: SNHLY, FYNNEI. The sequenced material came from PBMCs. This rearrangement joins TRBV2 to TRBJ2-6, with D possibly TRBD2 on 5 matching bases. This TCR was recovered from a woman between 25 and 40 years old in good health and CMV-seropositive. In nucleotides, the CDR3 is TGTGCCAGCAGTGGGGAGTCAACCTCTGGGGCCAACGTCCTGACTTTC. It codes for CASSGESTSGANVLTF.